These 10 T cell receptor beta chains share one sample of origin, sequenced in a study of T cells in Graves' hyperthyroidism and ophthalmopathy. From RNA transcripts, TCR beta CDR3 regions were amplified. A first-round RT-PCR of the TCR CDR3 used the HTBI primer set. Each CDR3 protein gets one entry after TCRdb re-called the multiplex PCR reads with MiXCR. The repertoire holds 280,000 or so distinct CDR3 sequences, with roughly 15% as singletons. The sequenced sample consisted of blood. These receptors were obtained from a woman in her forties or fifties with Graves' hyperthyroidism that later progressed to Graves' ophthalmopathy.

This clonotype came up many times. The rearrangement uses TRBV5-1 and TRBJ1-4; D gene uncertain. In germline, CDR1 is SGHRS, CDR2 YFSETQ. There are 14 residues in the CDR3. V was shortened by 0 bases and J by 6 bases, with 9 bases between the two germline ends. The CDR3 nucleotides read TGCGCCAGCAGCTTGGTCCCTGATCATGAAAAACTGTTTTTT. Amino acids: CASSLVPDHEKLFF.

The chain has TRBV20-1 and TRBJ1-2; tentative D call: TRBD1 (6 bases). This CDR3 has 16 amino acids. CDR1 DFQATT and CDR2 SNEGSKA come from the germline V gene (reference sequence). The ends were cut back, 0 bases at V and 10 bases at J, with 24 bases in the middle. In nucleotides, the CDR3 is TGCAGTGCTAGAGATCCAATCGGACAGTCGTCCCTAATCTACACCTTC. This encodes CSARDPIGQSSLIYTF.

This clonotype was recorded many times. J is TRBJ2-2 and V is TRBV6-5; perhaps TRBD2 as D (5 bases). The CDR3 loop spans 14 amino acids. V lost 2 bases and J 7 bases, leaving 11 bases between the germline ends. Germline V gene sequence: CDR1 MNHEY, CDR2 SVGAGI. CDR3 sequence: CASSYPSQDGELFF. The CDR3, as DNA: TGTGCCAGCAGTTACCCTAGCCAAGACGGGGAGCTGTTTTTT.

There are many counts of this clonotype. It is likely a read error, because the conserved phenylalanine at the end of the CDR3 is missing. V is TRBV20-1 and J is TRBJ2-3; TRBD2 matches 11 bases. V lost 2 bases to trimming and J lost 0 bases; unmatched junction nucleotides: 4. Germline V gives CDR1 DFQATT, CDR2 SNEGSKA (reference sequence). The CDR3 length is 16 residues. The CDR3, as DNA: TGCAGTGCTAGAAGGGCTAGCGGGGGGAGCACAGATACGCAGTATTCT. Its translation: CSARRASGGSTDTQYS.

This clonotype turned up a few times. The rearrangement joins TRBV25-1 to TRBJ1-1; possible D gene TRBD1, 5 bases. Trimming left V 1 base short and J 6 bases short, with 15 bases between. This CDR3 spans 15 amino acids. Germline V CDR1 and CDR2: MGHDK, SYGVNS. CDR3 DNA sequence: TGTGCCAGCAGTGAATCTGCCCGGGGCCATGCTGAAGCTTTCTTT. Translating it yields CASSESARGHAEAFF.

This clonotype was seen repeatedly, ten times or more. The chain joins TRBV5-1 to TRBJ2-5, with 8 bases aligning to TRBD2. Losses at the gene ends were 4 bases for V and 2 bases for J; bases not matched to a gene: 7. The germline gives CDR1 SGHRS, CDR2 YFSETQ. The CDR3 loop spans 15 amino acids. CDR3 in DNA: TGCGCCAGCAGCCGACGTCGGGAGGGGCAAGAGACCCAGTACTTC. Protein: CASSRRREGQETQYF.

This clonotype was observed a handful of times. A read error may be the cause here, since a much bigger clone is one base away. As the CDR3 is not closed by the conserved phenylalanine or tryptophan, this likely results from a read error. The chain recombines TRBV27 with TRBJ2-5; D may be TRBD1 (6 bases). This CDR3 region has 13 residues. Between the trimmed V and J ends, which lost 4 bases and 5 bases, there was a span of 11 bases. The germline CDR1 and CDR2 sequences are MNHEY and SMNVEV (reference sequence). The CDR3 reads CASSSPGEETQYL. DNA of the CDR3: TGTGCCAGCAGTTCGCCAGGGGAGGAGACCCAGTACCTC.

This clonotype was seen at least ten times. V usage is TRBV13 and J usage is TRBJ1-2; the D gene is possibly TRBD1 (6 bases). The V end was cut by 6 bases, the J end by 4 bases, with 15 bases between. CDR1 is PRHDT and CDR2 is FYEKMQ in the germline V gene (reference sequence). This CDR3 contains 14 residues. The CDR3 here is CASSQGQPPYGYTF. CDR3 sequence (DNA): TGTGCCAGCAGTCAAGGACAGCCACCCTATGGCTACACCTTC.

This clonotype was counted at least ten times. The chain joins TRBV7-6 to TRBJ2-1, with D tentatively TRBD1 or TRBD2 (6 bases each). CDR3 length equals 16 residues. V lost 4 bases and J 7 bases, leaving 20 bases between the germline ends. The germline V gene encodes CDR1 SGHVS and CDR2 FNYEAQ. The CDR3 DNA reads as TGTGCCAGCAGCTCAAGGCTGGGGGGCCTAGGGAATGAGCAGTTCTTC. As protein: CASSSRLGGLGNEQFF.

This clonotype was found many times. CDR3 in DNA: TGTGCCAGTCGTTCTATCTCGGGGGAGCAGTACTTC. Translation gives CASRSISGEQYF. The V gene is TRBV28, the J gene TRBJ2-7; D is perhaps TRBD2 (5 bases). CDR1 and CDR2 from the germline V gene are MDHEN and SYDVKM. The CDR3 runs to 12 residues. V was trimmed by 9 bases and J by 7 bases, leaving 16 bases between them.